This paragraph covers one TCR beta chain sequence. The same CDR3 is also encoded by other DNA sequences in this sample. CDR3 length: 13 residues. The germline V and J ends were trimmed by 2 bases and 0 bases, with 4 bases remaining between them. Germline V lookup: CDR1 LNHDA, CDR2 SQIVND (reference sequence). This specimen belongs to a study of blood T cell repertoires in COVID-19. The assay was immunoSEQ multiplex PCR, and TCRdb's table has in-frame clones only and misses some. The sample yields under 300,000 clones, about nine tenths seen once. The source is a woman younger than 45 with active or convalescent COVID-19. The sample consisted of peripheral blood. This rearrangement joins TRBV19 to TRBJ1-1; the D is unclear. As DNA, the CDR3 is TGTGCCAGTAGTATAAGCGTGAACACTGAAGCTTTCTTT. Residues: CASSISVNTEAFF.